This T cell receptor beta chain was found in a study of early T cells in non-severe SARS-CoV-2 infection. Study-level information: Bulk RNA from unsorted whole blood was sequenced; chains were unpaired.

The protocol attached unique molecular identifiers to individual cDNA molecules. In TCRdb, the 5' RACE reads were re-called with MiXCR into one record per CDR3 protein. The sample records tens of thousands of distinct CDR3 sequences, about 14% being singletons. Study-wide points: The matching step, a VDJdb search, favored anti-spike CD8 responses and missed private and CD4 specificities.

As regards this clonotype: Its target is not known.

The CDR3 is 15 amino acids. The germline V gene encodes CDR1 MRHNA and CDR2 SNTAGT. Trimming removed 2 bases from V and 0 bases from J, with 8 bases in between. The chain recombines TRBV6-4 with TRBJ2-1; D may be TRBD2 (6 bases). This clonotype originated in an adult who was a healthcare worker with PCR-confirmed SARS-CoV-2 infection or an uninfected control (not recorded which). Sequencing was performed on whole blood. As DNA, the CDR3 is TGTGCCAGCAGTGACGGGGGGTTCTCCTACAATGAGCAGTTCTTC. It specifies CASSDGGFSYNEQFF.